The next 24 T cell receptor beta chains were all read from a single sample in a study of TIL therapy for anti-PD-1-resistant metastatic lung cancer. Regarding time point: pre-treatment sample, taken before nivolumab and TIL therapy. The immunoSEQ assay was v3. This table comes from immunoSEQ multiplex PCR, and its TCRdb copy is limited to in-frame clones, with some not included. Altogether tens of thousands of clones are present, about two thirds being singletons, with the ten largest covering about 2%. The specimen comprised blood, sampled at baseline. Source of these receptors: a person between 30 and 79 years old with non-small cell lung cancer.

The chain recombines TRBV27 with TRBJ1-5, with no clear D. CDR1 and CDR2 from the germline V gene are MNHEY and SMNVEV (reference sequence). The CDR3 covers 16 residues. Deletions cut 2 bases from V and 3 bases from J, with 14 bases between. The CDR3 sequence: CASSLRPPALNQPQHF. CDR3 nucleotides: TGTGCCAGCAGTTTAAGGCCACCAGCCCTCAATCAGCCCCAGCATTTT.

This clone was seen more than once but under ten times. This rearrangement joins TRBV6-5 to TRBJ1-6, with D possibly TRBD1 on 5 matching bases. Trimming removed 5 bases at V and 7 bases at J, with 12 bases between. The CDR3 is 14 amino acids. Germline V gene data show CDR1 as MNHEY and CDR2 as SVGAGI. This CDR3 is CASSPQGGNSPLHF. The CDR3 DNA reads TGTGCCAGCAGTCCTCAGGGAGGGAATTCACCCCTCCACTTT.

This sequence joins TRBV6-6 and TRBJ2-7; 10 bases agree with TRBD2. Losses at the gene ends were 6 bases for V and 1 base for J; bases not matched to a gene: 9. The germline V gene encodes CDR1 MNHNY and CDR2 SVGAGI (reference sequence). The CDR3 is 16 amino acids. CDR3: CASSRSLAGDSYEQYF. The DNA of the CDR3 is TGTGCCAGCAGCCGATCCCTAGCGGGAGATTCCTACGAGCAGTACTTC.

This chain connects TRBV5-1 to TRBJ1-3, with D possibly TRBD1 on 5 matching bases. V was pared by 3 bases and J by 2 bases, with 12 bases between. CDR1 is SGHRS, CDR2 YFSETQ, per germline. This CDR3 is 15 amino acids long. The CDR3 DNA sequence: TGCGCCAGCAGCTCGCAAACAGGCCCTGGAAACACCATATATTTT. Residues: CASSSQTGPGNTIYF. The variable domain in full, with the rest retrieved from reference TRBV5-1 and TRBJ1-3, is KAGVTQTPRYLIKTRGQQVTLSCSPISGHRSVSWYQQTPGQGLQFLFEYFSETQRNKGNFPGRFSGRQFSNSRSEMNVSTLELGDSALYLCASSSQTGPGNTIYFGEGSWLTVV.

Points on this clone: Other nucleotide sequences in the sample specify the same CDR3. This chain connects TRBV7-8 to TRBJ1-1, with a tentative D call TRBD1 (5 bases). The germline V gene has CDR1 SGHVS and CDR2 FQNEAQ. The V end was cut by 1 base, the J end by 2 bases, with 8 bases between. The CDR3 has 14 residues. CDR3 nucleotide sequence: TGTGCCAGCAGCTTAGTGGGGGGTAACACTGAAGCTTTCTTT. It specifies CASSLVGGNTEAFF.

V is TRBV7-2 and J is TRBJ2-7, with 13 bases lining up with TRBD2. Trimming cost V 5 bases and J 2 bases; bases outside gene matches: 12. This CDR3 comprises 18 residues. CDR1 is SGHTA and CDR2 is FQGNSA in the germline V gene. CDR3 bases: TGTGCCAGCAGCCAAAGGACTAGCGGGAGCTTGGTCCCCTACGAGCAGTACTTC. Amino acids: CASSQRTSGSLVPYEQYF.

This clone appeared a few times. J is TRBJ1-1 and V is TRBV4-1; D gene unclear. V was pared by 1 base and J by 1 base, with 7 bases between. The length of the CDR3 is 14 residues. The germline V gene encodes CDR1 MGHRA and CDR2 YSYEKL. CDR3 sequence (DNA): TGCGCCAGCAGCCAAGGTAACCGGAACACTGAAGCTTTCTTT. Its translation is CASSQGNRNTEAFF.

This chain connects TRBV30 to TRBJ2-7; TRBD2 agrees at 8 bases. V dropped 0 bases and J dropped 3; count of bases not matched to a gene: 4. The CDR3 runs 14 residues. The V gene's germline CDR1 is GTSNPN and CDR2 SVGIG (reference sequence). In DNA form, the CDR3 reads TGTGCCTGGAGTGTGAGACTAGCGAGCTACGAGCAGTACTTC. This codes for CAWSVRLASYEQYF.

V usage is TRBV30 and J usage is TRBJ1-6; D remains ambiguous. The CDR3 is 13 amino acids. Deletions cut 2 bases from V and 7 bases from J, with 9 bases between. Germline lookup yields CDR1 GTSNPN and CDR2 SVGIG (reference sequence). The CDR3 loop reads CAWSLNTNSPLHF. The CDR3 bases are TGTGCCTGGAGTTTGAACACAAATTCACCCCTCCACTTT.

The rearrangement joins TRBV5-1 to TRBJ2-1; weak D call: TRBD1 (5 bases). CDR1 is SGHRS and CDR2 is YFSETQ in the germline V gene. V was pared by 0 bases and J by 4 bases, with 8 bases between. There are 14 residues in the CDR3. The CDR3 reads CASSLGTQYNEQFF. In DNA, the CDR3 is TGCGCCAGCAGCTTGGGGACACAATACAATGAGCAGTTCTTC.

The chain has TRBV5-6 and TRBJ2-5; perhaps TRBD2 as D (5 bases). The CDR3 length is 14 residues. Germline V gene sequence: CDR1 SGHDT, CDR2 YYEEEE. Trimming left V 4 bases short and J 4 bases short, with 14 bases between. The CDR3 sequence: CASSRYGGGETQYF. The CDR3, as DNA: TGTGCCAGCAGCAGATATGGAGGAGGAGAGACCCAGTACTTC.

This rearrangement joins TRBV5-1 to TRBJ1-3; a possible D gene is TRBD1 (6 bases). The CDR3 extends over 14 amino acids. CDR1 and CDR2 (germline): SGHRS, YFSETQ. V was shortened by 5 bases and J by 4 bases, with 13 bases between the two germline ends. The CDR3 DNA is TGCGCCAGCAGTCAACAGGGAACAGGAAACACCATATATTTT. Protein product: CASSQQGTGNTIYF.

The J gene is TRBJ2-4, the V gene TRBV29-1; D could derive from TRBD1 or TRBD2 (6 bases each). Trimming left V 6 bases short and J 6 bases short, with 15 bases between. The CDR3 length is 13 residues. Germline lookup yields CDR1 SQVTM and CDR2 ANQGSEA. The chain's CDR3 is CSVRGPNLNIQYF. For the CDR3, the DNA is TGCAGCGTCCGGGGGCCGAACTTAAACATTCAGTACTTC.

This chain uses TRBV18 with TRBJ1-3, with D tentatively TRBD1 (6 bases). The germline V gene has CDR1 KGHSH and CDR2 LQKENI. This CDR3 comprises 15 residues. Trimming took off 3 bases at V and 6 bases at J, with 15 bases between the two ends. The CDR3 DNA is TGTGCCAGCTCACCTACCGCCGGGACAAAAAACACCATATATTTT. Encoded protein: CASSPTAGTKNTIYF.

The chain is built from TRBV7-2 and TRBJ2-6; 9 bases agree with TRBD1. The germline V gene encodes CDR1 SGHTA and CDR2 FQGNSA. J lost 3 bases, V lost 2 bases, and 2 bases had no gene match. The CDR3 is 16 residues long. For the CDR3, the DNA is TGTGCCAGCAGCTTACAGACAGGGGGTGGGGCCAACGTCCTGACTTTC. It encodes CASSLQTGGGANVLTF.

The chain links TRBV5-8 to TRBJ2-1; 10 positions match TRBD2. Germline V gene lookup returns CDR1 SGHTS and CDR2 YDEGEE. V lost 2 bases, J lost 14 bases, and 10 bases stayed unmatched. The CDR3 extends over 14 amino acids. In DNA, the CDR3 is TGTGCCAGCAGCTTAGGGCTAGCGGGAGTAGGGGAGTTCTTC. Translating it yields CASSLGLAGVGEFF.

The CDR3 nucleotides read TGTGCCAGCAGTTTATGGTCCGCGGGGCGCGATGAGCAGTTCTTC. Its protein is CASSLWSAGRDEQFF. V and J are TRBV27 and TRBJ2-1; a possible D gene is TRBD2 (6 bases). CDR3 size: 15 residues. V lost 1 base to trimming and J lost 8 bases, with 15 bases between them. Germline CDR1 MNHEY, CDR2 SMNVEV (reference sequence).

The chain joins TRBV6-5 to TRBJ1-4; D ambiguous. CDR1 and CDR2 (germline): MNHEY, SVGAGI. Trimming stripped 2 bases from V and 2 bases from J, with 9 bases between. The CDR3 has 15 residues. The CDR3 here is CASSYRGRTNEKLFF. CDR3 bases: TGTGCCAGCAGTTACCGGGGAAGGACTAATGAAAAACTGTTTTTT.

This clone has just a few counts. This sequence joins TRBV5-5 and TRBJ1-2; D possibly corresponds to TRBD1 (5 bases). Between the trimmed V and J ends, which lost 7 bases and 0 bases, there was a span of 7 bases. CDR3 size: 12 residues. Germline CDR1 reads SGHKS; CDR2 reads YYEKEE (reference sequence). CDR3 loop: CASWDSNYGYTF. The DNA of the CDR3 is TGTGCCAGCTGGGACTCTAACTATGGCTACACCTTC.

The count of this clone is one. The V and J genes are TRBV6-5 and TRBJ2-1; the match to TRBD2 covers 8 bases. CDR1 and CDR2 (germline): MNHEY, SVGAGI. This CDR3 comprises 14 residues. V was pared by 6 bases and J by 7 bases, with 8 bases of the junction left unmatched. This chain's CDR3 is CASRNGGGTNEQFF. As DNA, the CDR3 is TGTGCCAGCAGAAACGGGGGGGGGACGAATGAGCAGTTCTTC.

The CDR3 sequence is CASSEDWYMGFSSYEQYF. CDR3 DNA: TGTGCCAGCAGTGAAGACTGGTATATGGGATTTTCCTCCTACGAGCAGTACTTC. The chain joins TRBV6-1 to TRBJ2-7; D gene uncertain. Germline values: CDR1 MNHNS, CDR2 SASEGT. The CDR3 totals 18 residues. V was cut by 1 base and J by 0 bases, with 19 bases left in between.

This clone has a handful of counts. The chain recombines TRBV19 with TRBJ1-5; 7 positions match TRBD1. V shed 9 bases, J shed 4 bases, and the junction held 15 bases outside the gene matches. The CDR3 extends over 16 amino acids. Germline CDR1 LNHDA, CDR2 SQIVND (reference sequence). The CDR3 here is CASNKRPGTVNQPQHF. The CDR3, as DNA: TGTGCCAGCAACAAGAGACCCGGGACAGTTAATCAGCCCCAGCATTTT.

CDR3: CASSTSGTYEQYF. The CDR3, as DNA: TGTGCCAGCAGTACTAGCGGGACCTACGAGCAGTACTTC. The V and J genes are TRBV12-3 or TRBV12-4 and TRBJ2-7, with 10 positions matching TRBD2. Germline trimming cut 5 bases from V and 2 bases from J; bases unmatched to any gene: 0. The length of the CDR3 is 13 residues.

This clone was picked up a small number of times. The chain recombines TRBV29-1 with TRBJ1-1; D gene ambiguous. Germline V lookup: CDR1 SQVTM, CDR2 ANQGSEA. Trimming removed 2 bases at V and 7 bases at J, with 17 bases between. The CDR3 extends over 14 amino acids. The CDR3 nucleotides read TGCAGCGTTGAATGGGTAGGGCGTAAGGTTGAAGCTTTCTTT. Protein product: CSVEWVGRKVEAFF.